The T cell receptor (beta chain) under discussion was sequenced for a study of cytomegalovirus exposure and HLA in healthy donors. PCR used 60 Vbeta primers and 13 Jbeta primers. Original processing methods: A later analysis counted roughly 74 million unique TCR beta chains, around 12 million shared. This table comes from immunoSEQ multiplex PCR, and its TCRdb copy is limited to in-frame clones, with some not included. The V and J calls and the clone size are those of that table, but D and trimming were determined from the DNA. The data hold some 180,000 clones, with around 80% observed a single time. Study outcomes and limitations: The study flagged 150 to 200 TCR beta chains as cytomegalovirus-associated. TCR beta sequences reportedly predicted most subjects' HLA-A and HLA-B alleles accurately. Highest at DRB1 and lowest at HLA-C, TCR association rates differed among HLA loci in a later analysis.

Regarding this clone: Its antigen remains unidentified.

The V end was cut by 7 bases, the J end by 5 bases, with 17 bases between. There are 14 residues in the CDR3. Per germline, CDR1 SNHLY and CDR2 FYNNEI. The rearrangement uses TRBV2 and TRBJ2-5; maybe TRBD2 (6 bases). The TCR originated in a woman in her late teens or twenties in good health and CMV-seronegative. Sequenced: PBMCs. The DNA of the CDR3 is TGTGCCAGCACCTTCGAGGGAGGCGGCGAGACCCAGTACTTC. Its translation: CASTFEGGGETQYF.